Listed below are T cell receptor beta chains from one sample, sequenced in a study of blood T cell repertoires in COVID-19. Only in-frame clones appear in the TCRdb table, and some are missing; sequencing was by immunoSEQ multiplex PCR. The sample yields about 370,000 clones, 80% to 90% seen once. Sequenced material: PBMCs or T cells enriched from blood (not recorded which). These receptors were collected from a young man who had recovered from COVID-19. Both conserved end residues are part of each CDR3. The order of the fields is D gene, V gene, J gene, CDR3 length, CDR3 DNA, CDR3 protein. The D gene is left open where the match is weak.

-	TRBV2	TRBJ1-2	12	TGTGCCAGCAGTGAAGAGCTGTATGGCTACACCTTC	CASSEELYGYTF
-	TRBV4-1	TRBJ1-6	15	TGCGCCAGCAGCCAAGGAGACAGGCGAATTCAACCCCTCCACTTT	CASSQGDRRIQPLHF
-	TRBV2	TRBJ1-6	16	TGTGCCAGCAGTGGCGCAGGTTCCGGGGTGGGTTCACCCCTCCACTTT	CASSGAGSGVGSPLHF
TRBD1	TRBV18	TRBJ1-2	16	TGTGCCAGCTCACCTCCTACCGACAGGGACGGTAGCGGCTACACCTTC	CASSPPTDRDGSGYTF
-	TRBV5-1	TRBJ1-1	16	TGCGCCAGCAGCCCCTCATCGGGGGGAAGGAACACTGAAGCTTTCTTT	CASSPSSGGRNTEAFF
-	TRBV20-1	TRBJ2-1	10	TGCAGTGCTATGTTCGATGAGCAGTTCTTC	CSAMFDEQFF
TRBD2	TRBV2	TRBJ2-1	13	TGTGCCAGTCACGGGGGGGGCTACAATGAGCAGTTCTTC	CASHGGGYNEQFF
-	TRBV6-5	TRBJ2-7	14	TGTGCCAGCAGTTACTCAGGGACTCCCGGCGAGCAGTACTTC	CASSYSGTPGEQYF
-	TRBV7-2	TRBJ2-3	16	TGTGCCAGCAGCCCCCGGCCTCCTAGGAGCACAGATACGCAGTATTTT	CASSPRPPRSTDTQYF
-	TRBV3-1/TRBV3-2	TRBJ1-2	15	TGTGCCAGCACCGTTGGCTCAGCGCCGCTTTATGGCTACACCTTC	CASTVGSAPLYGYTF
-	TRBV12-5	TRBJ2-7	15	TGTGCTAGTGGTTTGGTCGGGGGATACTCGTACGAGCAGTACTTC	CASGLVGGYSYEQYF